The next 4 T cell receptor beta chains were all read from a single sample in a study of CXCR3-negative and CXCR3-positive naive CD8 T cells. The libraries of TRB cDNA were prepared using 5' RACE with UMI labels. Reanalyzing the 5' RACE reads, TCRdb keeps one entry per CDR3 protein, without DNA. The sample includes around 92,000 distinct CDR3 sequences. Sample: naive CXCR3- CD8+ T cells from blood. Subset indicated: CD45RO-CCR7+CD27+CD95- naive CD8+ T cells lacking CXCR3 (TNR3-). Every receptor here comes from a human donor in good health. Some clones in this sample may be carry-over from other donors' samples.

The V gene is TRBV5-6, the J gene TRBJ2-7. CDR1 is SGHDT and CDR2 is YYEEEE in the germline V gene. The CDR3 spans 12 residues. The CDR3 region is CASSSGHYEQYF.

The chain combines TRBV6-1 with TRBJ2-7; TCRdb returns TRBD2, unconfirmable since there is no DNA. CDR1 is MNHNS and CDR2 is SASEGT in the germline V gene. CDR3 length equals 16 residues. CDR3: CASSAQLAGGTYEQYF.

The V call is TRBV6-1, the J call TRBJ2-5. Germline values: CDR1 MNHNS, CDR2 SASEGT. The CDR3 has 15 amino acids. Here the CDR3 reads CASSAGFRDQETQYF.

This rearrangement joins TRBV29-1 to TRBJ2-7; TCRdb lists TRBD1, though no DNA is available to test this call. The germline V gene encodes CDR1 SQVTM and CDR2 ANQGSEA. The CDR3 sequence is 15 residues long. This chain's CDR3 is CSVGWAPGQGERQYF.